The rows below give T cell receptor beta chains drawn from one sample of a study of shared clonotypes between healthy human individuals. Here immunoSEQ multiplex PCR was the method, and the copy in TCRdb shows in-frame clones only, minus some. This table has 1.6 million or so clones, approximately 96% appearing once. Sequencing was done on a sample of naive CD4+ T cells sorted from blood. The receptor source for this set is a man aged 25-40 years in good health. Each CDR3 is given with its conserved first and last residue. Each record gives: CDR3 protein, CDR3 DNA, D gene, clone size, J gene, CDR3 length, V gene. A D gene is named only where the DNA matches it firmly. Not all rows give a size; the values are once, few, many and, for expanded clones, a class.

CASPAIGTSGSIGELFF	TGTGCCAGCCCAGCTATAGGGACTAGCGGGAGCATCGGGGAGCTGTTTTTT	TRBD2	once	TRBJ2-2	17	TRBV18
CASSTGGGRSYEQYF	TGTGCCAGCAGCACAGGAGGCGGGAGGTCCTACGAGCAGTACTTC	TRBD2	.	TRBJ2-7	15	TRBV6-6
CASSFSGKPYEQYF	TGTGCCAGCAGTTTCTCCGGAAAGCCCTACGAGCAGTACTTC	.	.	TRBJ2-7	14	TRBV28
CASSEADSYNEQFF	TGTGCCAGCAGTGAAGCGGACTCCTACAATGAGCAGTTCTTC	.	.	TRBJ2-1	14	TRBV2
CASSQDPVAGLAGDGAYNEQFF	TGTGCCAGCAGCCAAGACCCCGTGGCAGGACTAGCGGGAGATGGGGCGTACAATGAGCAGTTCTTC	TRBD2	.	TRBJ2-1	22	TRBV4-2
CASSARSLPSGRNTGELFF	TGTGCCAGCAGTGCCCGATCCCTCCCTAGCGGGAGAAACACCGGGGAGCTGTTTTTT	TRBD2	.	TRBJ2-2	19	TRBV27
CSAPTGLAGVGEQFF	TGCAGCGCCCCGACCGGACTAGCGGGAGTGGGGGAGCAGTTCTTC	TRBD2	.	TRBJ2-1	15	TRBV29-1
CAIRKETGITDTQYF	TGTGCCATCAGGAAAGAGACCGGGATCACAGATACGCAGTATTTT	.	.	TRBJ2-3	15	TRBV10-3
CASSEFFSNRGYEQYF	TGTGCCAGCAGTGAATTTTTTAGTAACAGGGGATACGAGCAGTACTTC	TRBD1	.	TRBJ2-7	16	TRBV25-1
CASSLGQGHSNEQFF	TGTGCCAGCAGCTTAGGACAGGGTCACTCCAATGAGCAGTTCTTC	TRBD1	.	TRBJ2-1	15	TRBV7-9
CASSLMTSGSEDEQFF	TGTGCCAGCAGCTTGATGACTAGCGGGAGCGAGGATGAGCAGTTCTTC	TRBD2	.	TRBJ2-1	16	TRBV5-5
CASSWTGEGGYTF	TGTGCCAGCAGTTGGACAGGGGAGGGGGGCTACACCTTC	TRBD1	.	TRBJ1-2	13	TRBV27
CASSFTADTQYF	TGTGCCAGCAGCTTTACGGCAGATACGCAGTATTTT	.	.	TRBJ2-3	12	TRBV7-2
CASVESGAGNTEAFF	TGCGCCAGCGTAGAATCCGGGGCTGGAAACACTGAAGCTTTCTTT	.	.	TRBJ1-1	15	TRBV4-1
CASSFEGLGEQYF	TGTGCCAGCAGCTTCGAGGGTTTGGGTGAGCAGTACTTC	.	.	TRBJ2-7	13	TRBV11-3
CAISPGQGNGELFF	TGTGCCATCAGTCCGGGACAGGGGAACGGGGAGCTGTTTTTT	TRBD1	.	TRBJ2-2	14	TRBV10-3
CASSLVGTSTSVPYEQYF	TGTGCCAGCAGCTTAGTAGGAACCTCGACTAGCGTACCCTACGAGCAGTACTTC	TRBD2	.	TRBJ2-7	18	TRBV7-8
CASSRLAINTGELFF	TGTGCCAGCAGCCGACTAGCGATTAACACCGGGGAGCTGTTTTTT	TRBD2	.	TRBJ2-2	15	TRBV2
CASSLGPGALGQYF	TGTGCCAGCAGCTTAGGTCCTGGGGCCCTGGGGCAGTATTTT	.	once	TRBJ2-3	14	TRBV7-9
CASSSGQGALFNEQFF	TGTGCCAGCAGCTCTGGACAGGGGGCACTTTTCAATGAGCAGTTCTTC	TRBD1	.	TRBJ2-1	16	TRBV11-3
CASGGGLGGYTF	TGTGCCTCCGGAGGGGGTCTGGGCGGCTACACCTTC	.	.	TRBJ1-2	12	TRBV14
CASSFGRYNEQFF	TGTGCCAGCAGCTTCGGACGGTACAATGAGCAGTTCTTC	.	.	TRBJ2-1	13	TRBV5-5
CASSLVWKETQYF	TGTGCCAGCAGCTTAGTTTGGAAAGAGACCCAGTACTTC	.	.	TRBJ2-5	13	TRBV7-6
CASSPGKGTSATYNEQFF	TGTGCCAGCAGCCCCGGGAAGGGGACTAGCGCGACGTACAATGAGCAGTTCTTC	TRBD2	.	TRBJ2-1	18	TRBV9
CASGLVIGRSTEAFF	TGTGCTAGTGGTTTGGTAATCGGGCGGAGCACTGAAGCTTTCTTT	.	.	TRBJ1-1	15	TRBV12-5
CASSMIHRSGYEQYF	TGTGCCAGTAGTATGATACACAGGTCTGGGTACGAGCAGTACTTC	.	once	TRBJ2-7	15	TRBV19
CASSEGLAGGPSYNEQFF	TGCGCCAGCAGTGAGGGACTAGCGGGAGGCCCGTCCTACAATGAGCAGTTCTTC	TRBD2	.	TRBJ2-1	18	TRBV10-1
CAISITSVSSYNEQFF	TGTGCCATCAGCATTACGTCCGTTAGCTCCTACAATGAGCAGTTCTTC	.	.	TRBJ2-1	16	TRBV10-3
CASRTTGGAYEQYF	TGTGCCAGCAGAACGACGGGGGGCGCGTACGAGCAGTACTTC	.	.	TRBJ2-7	14	TRBV5-6
CASSPQEETQYF	TGTGCCAGCAGTCCCCAAGAAGAGACCCAGTACTTC	.	.	TRBJ2-5	12	TRBV6-1
CASSLGTSGDTQYF	TGTGCCAGCAGCCTTGGGACTAGCGGAGATACGCAGTATTTT	TRBD2	once	TRBJ2-3	14	TRBV11-3
CASSFLAGGPNEQYF	TGTGCCAGCAGCTTCTTAGCGGGAGGGCCTAACGAGCAGTACTTC	TRBD2	.	TRBJ2-7	15	TRBV11-2
CASSQGESLAKNIQYF	TGTGCCAGCAGCCAAGGAGAAAGTTTAGCCAAAAACATTCAGTACTTC	.	.	TRBJ2-4	16	TRBV4-2
CATSEALRRSNEQFF	TGTGCCACCAGCGAAGCCCTTAGACGAAGCAATGAGCAGTTCTTC	.	.	TRBJ2-1	15	TRBV15
CASSERVNTGELFF	TGTGCCAGCAGTGAAAGGGTCAACACCGGGGAGCTGTTTTTT	.	.	TRBJ2-2	14	TRBV6-1
CASSPQGLGTGELFF	TGTGCCAGCAGCCCGCAGGGGTTAGGCACCGGGGAGCTGTTTTTT	.	once	TRBJ2-2	15	TRBV5-4
CASSLDGLNTEAFF	TGCGCCAGCAGCTTGGACGGCCTAAACACTGAAGCTTTCTTT	.	.	TRBJ1-1	14	TRBV5-1
CASSFQPNEKLFF	TGCGCCAGCAGCTTTCAACCTAATGAAAAACTGTTTTTT	.	.	TRBJ1-4	13	TRBV5-1